This T cell receptor beta chain derives from a study of blood T cells in healthy people across ages. The second PCR ran about 6 to 12 cycles with a sample-barcoded 5' primer and J-beta primers. MiXCR, run by TCRdb on the 5' RACE reads, gives a single entry per CDR3 protein. There are about 1.8 million distinct CDR3 sequences in the sample; 49% occur only once, and 2.1% lies in the top ten. The CDR3 has 15 residues. Per germline, CDR1 SGHNT and CDR2 YYREEE (reference sequence). Sequenced input: blood. The chain employs TRBV5-4 and TRBJ2-4; 7 bases are a match to TRBD2. TRBJ2-5 matches the DNA end more closely, so the J call is doubtful. The source is a middle-aged woman in good health. The CDR3 is CASSLQRGAEETQYF. The CDR3 nucleotides read TGTGCCAGCAGCTTGCAGCGGGGAGCCGAAGAGACCCAGTACTTC.